This T cell receptor beta chain was sequenced in a study of regulatory T cells in long-lasting Graves disease (dated by TCRdb to the early 2020s). Background for the entire study: Antithyroid drugs had been taken for less than 3 months by newly diagnosed Graves' disease patients. Patients with persistent Graves' disease were compared with patients with newly diagnosed Graves' disease using TCR sequencing and RNA sequencing of peripheral blood. The study was conducted in China and was registered as a clinical trial. TCR sequencing covered 13 persistent and 20 or so newly diagnosed Graves' disease patients, about 35 samples in total. Study-wide findings and limitations: Compared with newly diagnosed patients, persistent Graves' disease patients had lower TCR Shannon entropy and fewer highly expanded clones, which suggests clonal expansion. Sequencing and analysis were limited to the TCR beta chain. The authors noted that the small sample size was a limitation that may lower accuracy. The study examined only peripheral blood because the primary lesion, thyroid tissue, could not be accessed. A larger number of public clonotypes was shared among persistent patients (2,741) than among newly diagnosed patients (roughly 1,000). Preferential use of TRBV28, TRBJ1-2 and TRBJ2-5 was observed in persistent disease, whereas TRBV20-1 and TRBJ2-1 were favored in newly diagnosed disease.

There are a few counts of this clonotype. Its antigen remains unidentified. Base-call qualities are not available, and no considerably larger clone is one nucleotide away. What this sample's time point label stands for: newly diagnosed GD, antithyroid drugs for less than 3 months. For both TCR sequencing and RNA sequencing, RNA was extracted from PBMCs using TRIzol. The diagnosis of Graves' disease followed American Thyroid Association guidelines. Patients for the study were recruited at an endocrinology department in Xi'an, China. Each patient gave approximately 9 milliliters of peripheral blood, collected in an EDTA anticoagulant tube. Ficoll Paque Plus density gradient separation was used to isolate PBMCs, and no additional T cell sorting was done. An Agilent 2100 Bioanalyzer and agarose gel were used to check RNA quality, and a NanoDrop 2000 was used to measure RNA concentration. To prepare the library, multiplex PCR was applied. The reads were generated on an Illumina HiSeq 4000. iRepertoire HTBI primers and Arm-PCR amplification of CDR3 regions were used to construct TCR beta libraries. Before sequencing, the PCR products went through gel purification. In the source study's methods: A total of 62 TRBV and approximately 13 TRBJ segments were identified across samples and were used for gene usage analysis of CDR3 amino acid clonotypes. COPE and FqMerger were used to merge filtered high-quality paired reads into contigs. BLAST was used to align contigs to IMGT TRBV, TRBD and TRBJ reference genes, with CDR3 defined following IMGT. Clonotypes above 0.1% frequency were classified as highly expanded clones. Repertoire diversity was measured by Shannon entropy, and V-J evenness by the Gini coefficient. A clonotype found in more than one individual was treated as public. Through fastp at Q25 and MiXCR, TCRdb rebuilt clones from the public reads, retaining in-frame beta chains. Identical CDR3 protein sequences are pooled into one entry, listed with their most common genes and DNA. The V and J calls come from TCRdb's annotation, not from the publication. This sample lists roughly 400,000 distinct CDR3 sequences; over 12% were detected once. Approximately 8% of the sample goes to the ten largest clones.

The germline ends are 12 bases apart after V is trimmed by 5 bases and J by 2 bases. The cysteine opens and the phenylalanine closes a CDR3 of 14 amino acids. The retained sequence is limited to the CDR3, 42 bases, with the frame set at the first base. In addition, the sample was reused for a study of T cells in Graves' hyperthyroidism and ophthalmopathy. Per that second paper: Stable Graves' hyperthyroidism was defined as no progression to ophthalmopathy during 18 months of follow-up. Hyperthyroidism patients were aged 18 to 65 years and newly diagnosed, with disease duration of less than 2 months. Exclusion was applied to patients with uncontrolled infections, other autoimmune diseases, pregnancy or lactation. Clinical symptoms, serum thyroxine and TRAb, thyroid ultrasound, and orbital computed tomography formed the basis for the diagnoses. For the first round of RT-PCR on the TCR CDR3, the HTBI primer set was used together with the Qiagen OneStep RT-PCR kit. Most expanded thyroid clonotypes (frequency above 0.001) were also found in blood, which suggests that blood repertoires may mirror thyroid immune responses. Ophthalmopathy was separated from stable hyperthyroidism by a 13 V-J signature model, with just over 85% sensitivity and roughly 81% specificity obtained in cross-validation and 80%/75% obtained in testing. During validation, the model predicted progression to ophthalmopathy a median of roughly 7.1 months ahead of onset, with more than 60% sensitivity and about 72% specificity. TCR V-J signatures able to tell the groups apart were searched for in a discovery cohort of 95 to 100 patients, of whom more than 40 had Graves' ophthalmopathy and roughly 59 had stable Graves' hyperthyroidism. Prospective prediction of ophthalmopathy was tested in an independent validation cohort of 18 to 20 hyperthyroidism patients and around 16 patients who later progressed to ophthalmopathy. For training and testing, the 100 or so patients in the discovery cohort were randomly divided in a 7:3 ratio. Thyroid tissue and blood T-cell repertoires from several Graves' hyperthyroidism patients were also compared in the study. Once sampling was done, hyperthyroidism patients were given methimazole at a starting dose of 30 mg daily, whereas ophthalmopathy patients were given high-dose intravenous methylprednisolone. Libraries were constructed in a second round of multiplex PCR, after which size selection and purification were carried out. The libraries were sequenced on an Illumina HiSeq2000 using paired-end 100 bp reads. SOAPnuke was used to process the raw data, throwing out any read that contained adapters or uncalled bases, had a mean Phred below 15, or lacked an exact constant-primer or identifier match. COPE v1.2.5 was used to merge the high-quality paired reads, and each unique nucleotide sequence was defined as a clonotype. Clonotypes were aligned to IMGT TRBV, TRBD and TRBJ reference segments using MiTCR v1.1. The analysis included only V-J combinations with a frequency above 0.0001, which together covered approximately 99% of the repertoires. A TCS score was defined as the ratio of F50 (clonal expansion) to E x V (chaos), with BLOSUM62-based TCRdist applied between CDR3 peptides within each V-J. Welch's t-statistics and random forest reduced 500 to 550 V-J features to roughly 13, which were used in a naive Bayes classifier (R e1071). No statistical method was used to fix the sample size in advance, and group allocation was not hidden from the investigators. The paper describes TCR Vbeta CDR3 sequencing of 140 or so peripheral blood samples, made up of about 40 ophthalmopathy patients, roughly 75 hyperthyroidism patients and approximately 17 progressor patients.

This receptor was obtained from a woman aged 40 to 50 with Graves disease. Donor details come from another sample of the same person, matched by shared clones. This material consisted of peripheral blood mononuclear cells (PBMCs), taken at new diagnosis, from a patient treated with antithyroid drugs. This sequence uses TRBV12-3 or TRBV12-4 and TRBJ1-2, and TRBD1 may be the D gene, going by 6 matching bases. The bases are TGTGCCAGCAGTGCCAAGGACAGAAACTATGGCTACACCTTC. Its coded protein is CASSAKDRNYGYTF.